This T cell receptor (beta chain) was captured in a study of shared clonotypes between healthy human individuals. Overall study context: There were three CD4 naive, three CD4 memory, two CD8 naive and one CD8 memory plates per donor.

Sequencing used immunoSEQ multiplex PCR; TCRdb keeps in-frame clones, though not all of them. The table includes around 2,000,000 clones, roughly 94% detected once. Details on this clone: The identical CDR3 is also encoded by other nucleotide sequences in the sample.

Between the trimmed V and J ends, which lost 0 bases and 4 bases, there was a span of 10 bases. The CDR3 extends over 14 amino acids. Germline V gene lookup returns CDR1 LNHNV and CDR2 YYDKDF (reference sequence). This clonotype was sampled from a man between 18 and 35 years old in good health. V is TRBV15 and J is TRBJ2-7, with a tentative D call TRBD1 (5 bases). What was sequenced was naive CD4+ T cells sorted from blood. Indicated subset: CD45RA+ positively selected. CDR3 in DNA: TGTGCCACCAGCAGAGATCGGCAGGGATACGAGCAGTACTTC. Protein product: CATSRDRQGYEQYF. Combining the CDR3 with reference TRBV15 and TRBJ2-7 gives the whole variable domain DAMVIQNPRYQVTQFGKPVTLSCSQTLNHNVMYWYQQKSSQAPKLLFHYYDKDFNNEADTPDNFQSRRPNTSFCFLDIRSPGLGDTAMYLCATSRDRQGYEQYFGPGTRLTVT.